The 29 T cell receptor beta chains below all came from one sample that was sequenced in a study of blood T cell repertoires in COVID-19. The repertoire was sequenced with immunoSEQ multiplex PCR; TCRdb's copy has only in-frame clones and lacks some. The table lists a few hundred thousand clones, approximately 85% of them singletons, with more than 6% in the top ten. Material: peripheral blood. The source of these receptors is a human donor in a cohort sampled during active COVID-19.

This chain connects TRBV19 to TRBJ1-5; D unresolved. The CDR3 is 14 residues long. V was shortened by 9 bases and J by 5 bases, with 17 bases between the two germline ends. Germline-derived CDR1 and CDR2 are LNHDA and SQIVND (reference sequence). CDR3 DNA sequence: TGTGCCAGCCAAAAGGAGGGATGGGATCAGCCCCAGCATTTT. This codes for CASQKEGWDQPQHF.

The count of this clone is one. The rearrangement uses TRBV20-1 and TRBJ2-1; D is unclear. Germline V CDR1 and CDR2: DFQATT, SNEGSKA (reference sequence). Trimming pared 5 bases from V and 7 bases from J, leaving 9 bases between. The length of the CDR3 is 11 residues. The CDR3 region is CSASWRNEQFF. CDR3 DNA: TGCAGTGCTTCGTGGCGGAATGAGCAGTTCTTC.

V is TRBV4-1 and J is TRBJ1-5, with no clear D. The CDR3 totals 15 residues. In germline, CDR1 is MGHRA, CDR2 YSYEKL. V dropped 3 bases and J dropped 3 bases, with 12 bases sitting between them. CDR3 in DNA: TGCGCCAGCAGCCACCCTCGGGTACTCAATCAGCCCCAGCATTTT. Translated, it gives CASSHPRVLNQPQHF.

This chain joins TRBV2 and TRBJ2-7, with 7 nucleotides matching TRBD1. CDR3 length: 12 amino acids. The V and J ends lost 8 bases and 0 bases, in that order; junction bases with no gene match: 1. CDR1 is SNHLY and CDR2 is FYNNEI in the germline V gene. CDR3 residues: CASGDSSYEQYF. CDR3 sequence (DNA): TGTGCCAGCGGGGACAGCTCCTACGAGCAGTACTTC.

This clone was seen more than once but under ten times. CDR3 amino acids: CASSTGDRGQFF. As DNA, the CDR3 is TGTGCCAGCAGCACAGGGGACAGGGGGCAGTTCTTC. The chain employs TRBV5-6 and TRBJ2-1, with 10 bases that match TRBD1. The CDR3 extends over 12 amino acids. CDR1 SGHDT and CDR2 YYEEEE come from the germline V gene. Germline trimming cut 4 bases from V and 12 bases from J; bases unmatched to any gene: 4.

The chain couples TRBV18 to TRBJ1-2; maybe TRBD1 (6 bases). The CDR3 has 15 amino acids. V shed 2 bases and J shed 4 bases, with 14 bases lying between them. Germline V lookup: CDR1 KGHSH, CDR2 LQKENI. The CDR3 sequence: CASSPTGSILYGYTF. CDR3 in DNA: TGTGCCAGCTCACCAACAGGGTCCATTCTCTATGGCTACACCTTC. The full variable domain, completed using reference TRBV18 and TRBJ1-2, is NAGVMQNPRHLVRRRGQEARLRCSPMKGHSHVYWYRQLPEEGLKFMVYLQKENIIDESGMPKERFSAEFPKEGPSILRIQQVVRGDSAAYFCASSPTGSILYGYTFGSGTRLTVV.

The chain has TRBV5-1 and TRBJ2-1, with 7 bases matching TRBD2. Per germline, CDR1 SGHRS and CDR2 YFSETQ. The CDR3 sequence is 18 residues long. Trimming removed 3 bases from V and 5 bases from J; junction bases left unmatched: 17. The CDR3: CASSWTLTGGGTNNEQFF. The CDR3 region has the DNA TGCGCCAGCAGCTGGACTCTCACGGGGGGAGGTACCAACAATGAGCAGTTCTTC.

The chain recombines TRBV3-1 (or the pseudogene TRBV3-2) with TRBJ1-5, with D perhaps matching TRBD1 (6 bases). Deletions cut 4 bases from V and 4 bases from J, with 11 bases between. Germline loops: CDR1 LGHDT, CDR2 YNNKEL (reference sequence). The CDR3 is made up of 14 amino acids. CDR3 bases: TGTGCCAGCAGCCTGGGGCAGGGGAATCAGCCCCAGCATTTT. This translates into CASSLGQGNQPQHF.

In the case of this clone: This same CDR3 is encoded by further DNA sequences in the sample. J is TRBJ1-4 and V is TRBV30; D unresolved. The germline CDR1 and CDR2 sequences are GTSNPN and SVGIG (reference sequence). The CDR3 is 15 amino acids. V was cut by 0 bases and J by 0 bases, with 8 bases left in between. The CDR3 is CAWSVLGATNEKLFF. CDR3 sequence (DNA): TGTGCCTGGAGTGTACTCGGTGCAACTAATGAAAAACTGTTTTTT.

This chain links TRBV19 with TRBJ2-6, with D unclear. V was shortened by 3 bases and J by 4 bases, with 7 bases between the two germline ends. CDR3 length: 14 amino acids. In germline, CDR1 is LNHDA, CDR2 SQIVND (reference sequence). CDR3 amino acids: CASSIQSGANVLTF. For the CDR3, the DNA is TGTGCCAGTAGTATCCAAAGCGGGGCCAACGTCCTGACTTTC.

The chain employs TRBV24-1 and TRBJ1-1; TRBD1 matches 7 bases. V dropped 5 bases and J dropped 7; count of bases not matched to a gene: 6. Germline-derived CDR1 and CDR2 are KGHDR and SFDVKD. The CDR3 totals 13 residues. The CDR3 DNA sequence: TGTGCCACCAGTGGACAGGGCGGGAATGAAGCTTTCTTT. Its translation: CATSGQGGNEAFF.

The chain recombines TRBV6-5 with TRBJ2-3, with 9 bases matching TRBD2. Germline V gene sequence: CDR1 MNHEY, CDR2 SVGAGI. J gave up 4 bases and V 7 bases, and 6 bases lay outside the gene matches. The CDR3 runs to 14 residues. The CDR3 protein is CASTAGGLADTQYF. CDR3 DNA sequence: TGTGCCAGCACCGCGGGGGGGCTAGCAGATACGCAGTATTTT.

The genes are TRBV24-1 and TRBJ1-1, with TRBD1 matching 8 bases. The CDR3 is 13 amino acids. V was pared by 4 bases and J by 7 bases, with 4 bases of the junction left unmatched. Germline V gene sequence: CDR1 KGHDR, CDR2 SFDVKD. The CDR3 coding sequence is TGTGCCACCAGTGACCAAACAGGGGGTGAAGCTTTCTTT. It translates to CATSDQTGGEAFF.

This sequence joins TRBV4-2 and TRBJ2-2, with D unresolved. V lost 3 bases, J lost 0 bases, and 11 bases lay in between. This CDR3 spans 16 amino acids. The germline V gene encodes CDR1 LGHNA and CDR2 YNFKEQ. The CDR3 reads CASSQGSRANTGELFF. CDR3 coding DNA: TGTGCCAGCAGCCAGGGTTCTAGAGCGAACACCGGGGAGCTGTTTTTT.

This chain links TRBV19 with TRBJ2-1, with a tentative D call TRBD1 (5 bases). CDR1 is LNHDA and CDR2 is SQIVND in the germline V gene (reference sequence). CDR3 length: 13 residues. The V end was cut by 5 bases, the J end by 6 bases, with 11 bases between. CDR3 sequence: CASSPFGANEQFF. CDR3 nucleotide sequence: TGTGCCAGTAGTCCGTTTGGGGCCAATGAGCAGTTCTTC.

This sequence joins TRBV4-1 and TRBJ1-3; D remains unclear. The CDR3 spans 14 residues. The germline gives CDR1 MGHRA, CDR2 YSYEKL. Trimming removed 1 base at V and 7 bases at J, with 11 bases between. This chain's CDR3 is CASSQAEGRNTIYF. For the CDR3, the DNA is TGCGCCAGCAGCCAAGCGGAAGGGAGGAACACCATATATTTT.

CDR3 loop: CASSPSGVNTEAFF. The CDR3 bases are TGTGCCAGCAGCCCGTCGGGAGTTAACACTGAAGCTTTCTTT. The chain combines TRBV7-9 with TRBJ1-1; no firm D call. The CDR3 is 14 residues long. Germline V gene lookup returns CDR1 SEHNR and CDR2 FQNEAQ (reference sequence). V lost 5 bases to trimming and J lost 2 bases, with 12 bases between them.

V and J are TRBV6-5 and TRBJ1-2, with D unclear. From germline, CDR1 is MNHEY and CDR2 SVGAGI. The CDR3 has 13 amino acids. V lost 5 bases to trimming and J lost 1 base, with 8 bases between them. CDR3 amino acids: CASSPAINYGYTF. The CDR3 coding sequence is TGTGCCAGCAGTCCCGCGATTAACTATGGCTACACCTTC.

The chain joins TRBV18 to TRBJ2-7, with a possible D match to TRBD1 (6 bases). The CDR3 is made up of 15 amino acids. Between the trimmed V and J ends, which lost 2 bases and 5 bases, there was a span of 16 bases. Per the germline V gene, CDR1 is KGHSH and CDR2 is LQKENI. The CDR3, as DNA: TGTGCCAGCTCACCAACGGTTCAGGGGATGCACGAGCAGTACTTC. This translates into CASSPTVQGMHEQYF.

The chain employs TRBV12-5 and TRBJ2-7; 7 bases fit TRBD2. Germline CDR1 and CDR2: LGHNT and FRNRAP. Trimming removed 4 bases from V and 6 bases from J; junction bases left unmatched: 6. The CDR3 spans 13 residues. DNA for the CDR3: TGTGCTAGTGGTTCGGGGGGAAAGTCCGAGCAGTACTTC. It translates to CASGSGGKSEQYF.

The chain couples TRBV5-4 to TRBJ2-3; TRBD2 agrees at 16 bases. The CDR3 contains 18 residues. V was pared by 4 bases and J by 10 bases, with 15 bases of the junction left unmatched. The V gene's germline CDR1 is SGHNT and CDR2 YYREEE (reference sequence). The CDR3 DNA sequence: TGTGCCAGCAGCCCCTCCGGGGGGACTAGCGGGGGGGCCAAGGCGCAGTATTTT. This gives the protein CASSPSGGTSGGAKAQYF.

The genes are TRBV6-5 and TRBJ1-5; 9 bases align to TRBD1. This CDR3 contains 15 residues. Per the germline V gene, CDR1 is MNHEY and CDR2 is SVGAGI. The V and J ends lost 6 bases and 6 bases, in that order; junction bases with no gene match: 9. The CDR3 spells CASRPDRGAGQPQHF. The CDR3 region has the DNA TGTGCCAGCAGACCGGACAGGGGAGCAGGTCAGCCCCAGCATTTT.

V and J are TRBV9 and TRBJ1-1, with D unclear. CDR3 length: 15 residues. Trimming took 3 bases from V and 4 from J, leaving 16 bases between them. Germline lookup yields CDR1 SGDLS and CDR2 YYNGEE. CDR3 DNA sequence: TGTGCCAGCAGCGGTCGGGGTGTAATGGGCACTGAAGCTTTCTTT. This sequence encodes CASSGRGVMGTEAFF.

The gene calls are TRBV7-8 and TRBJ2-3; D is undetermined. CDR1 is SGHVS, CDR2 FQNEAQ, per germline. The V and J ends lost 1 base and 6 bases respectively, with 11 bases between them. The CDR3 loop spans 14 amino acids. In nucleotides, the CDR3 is TGTGCCAGCAGCTTAGAAGGTAGCTGGGATACGCAGTATTTT. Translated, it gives CASSLEGSWDTQYF.

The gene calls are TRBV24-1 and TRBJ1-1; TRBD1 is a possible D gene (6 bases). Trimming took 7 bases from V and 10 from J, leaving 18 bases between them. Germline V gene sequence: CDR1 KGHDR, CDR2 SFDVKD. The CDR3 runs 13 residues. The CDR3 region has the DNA TGTGCCACCAGCGGGGCCAGGGGTGGTGGAGCTTTCTTT. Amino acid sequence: CATSGARGGGAFF.

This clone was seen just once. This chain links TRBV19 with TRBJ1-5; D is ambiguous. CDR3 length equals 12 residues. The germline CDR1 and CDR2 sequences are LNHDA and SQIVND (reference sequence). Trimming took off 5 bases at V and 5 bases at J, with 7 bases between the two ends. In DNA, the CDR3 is TGTGCCAGTAGTTGGGCCTATCAGCCCCAGCATTTT. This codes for CASSWAYQPQHF.

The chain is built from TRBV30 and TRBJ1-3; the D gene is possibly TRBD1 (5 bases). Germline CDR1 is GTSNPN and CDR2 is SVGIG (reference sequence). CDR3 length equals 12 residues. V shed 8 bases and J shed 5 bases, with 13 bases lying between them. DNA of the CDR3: TGTGCCGGTTTCCAGGGTAGAAACACCATATATTTT. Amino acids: CAGFQGRNTIYF.

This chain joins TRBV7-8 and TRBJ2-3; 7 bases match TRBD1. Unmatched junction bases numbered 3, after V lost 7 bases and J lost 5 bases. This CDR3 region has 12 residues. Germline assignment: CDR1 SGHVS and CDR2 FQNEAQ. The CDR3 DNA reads TGTGCCAGCAACAGGGGTGGAGATACGCAGTATTTT. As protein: CASNRGGDTQYF.

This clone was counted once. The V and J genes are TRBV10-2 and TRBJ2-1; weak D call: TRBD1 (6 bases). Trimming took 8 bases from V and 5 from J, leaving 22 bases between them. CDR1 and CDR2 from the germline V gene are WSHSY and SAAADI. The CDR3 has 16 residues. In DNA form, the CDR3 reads TGCGCCAGCCGTGGGGCTAACAGGGCCCTAGACAATGAGCAGTTCTTC. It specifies CASRGANRALDNEQFF.